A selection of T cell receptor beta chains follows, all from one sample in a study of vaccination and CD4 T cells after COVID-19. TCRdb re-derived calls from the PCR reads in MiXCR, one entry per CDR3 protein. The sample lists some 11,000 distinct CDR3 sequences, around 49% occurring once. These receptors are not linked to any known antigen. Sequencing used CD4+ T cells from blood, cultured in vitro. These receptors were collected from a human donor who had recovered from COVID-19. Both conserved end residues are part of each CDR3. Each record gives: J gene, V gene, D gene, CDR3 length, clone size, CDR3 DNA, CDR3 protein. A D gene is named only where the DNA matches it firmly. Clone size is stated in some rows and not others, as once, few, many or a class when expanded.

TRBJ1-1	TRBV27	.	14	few	TGTGCCAGCAGTTTTCGGGGGGGGAGCACTGAAGCTTTCTTT	CASSFRGGSTEAFF
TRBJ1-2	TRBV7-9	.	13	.	TGTGCCAGCAGCTTAGGTGCTAACTATGGCTACACCTTC	CASSLGANYGYTF
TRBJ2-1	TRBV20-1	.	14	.	TGCAGTGCTAGAGATCTCAAGGGGCACCTTGAGCAGTTCTTC	CSARDLKGHLEQFF
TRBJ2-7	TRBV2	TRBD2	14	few	TGTGCCAGCATGAGGACTAGCGGGAGCCACGAGCAGTACTTC	CASMRTSGSHEQYF
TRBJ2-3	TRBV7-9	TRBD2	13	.	TGTGCCAGCAGCCAGGGACTAGCGAGTACGCAGTATTTT	CASSQGLASTQYF
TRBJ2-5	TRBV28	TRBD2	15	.	TGTGCCAGCAGTCCCGGGACTAGCGGTCAAGAGACCCAGTACTTC	CASSPGTSGQETQYF
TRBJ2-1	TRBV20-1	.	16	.	TGCAGTGCTAGAGACGACATGAGCGGGCGGAAAAATGAGCAGTTCTTC	CSARDDMSGRKNEQFF
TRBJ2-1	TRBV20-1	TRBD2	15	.	TGCAGTGCTAGGTCTAGCGGGACGCGCTACAATGAGCAGTTCTTC	CSARSSGTRYNEQFF
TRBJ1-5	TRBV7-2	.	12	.	TGTGCCAGCAGCTTAAGAGGGCAGCCCCAGCATTTT	CASSLRGQPQHF
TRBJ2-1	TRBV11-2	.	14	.	TGTGCCAGCAGCCAACAACTAGCTGTCGATGAGCAGTTCTTC	CASSQQLAVDEQFF
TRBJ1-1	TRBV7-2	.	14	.	TGTGCCAGCAGCTTTATTAGGACTCCTGGTGGAGCTTTCTTT	CASSFIRTPGGAFF
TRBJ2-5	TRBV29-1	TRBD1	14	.	TGCAGCGTCGGCAATCAGGGGGCCTTAGAGACCCAGTACTTC	CSVGNQGALETQYF
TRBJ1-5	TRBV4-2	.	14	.	TGTGCCAGCAGCCAAGATGGGGAGAATCAGCCCCAGCATTTT	CASSQDGENQPQHF
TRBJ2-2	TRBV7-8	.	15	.	TGTGCCAGCAGCGTACCGGGACAATACACCGGGGAGCTGTTTTTT	CASSVPGQYTGELFF
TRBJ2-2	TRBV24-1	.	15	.	TGTGCCACCAGTGATTTGCTCGGGGCCACCGGGGAGCTGTTTTTT	CATSDLLGATGELFF
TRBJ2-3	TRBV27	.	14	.	TGTGCCAGCCGGGACTCGAAGGCCACAGATACGCAGTATTTT	CASRDSKATDTQYF
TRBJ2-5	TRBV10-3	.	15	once	TGTGCCATCAGGGACCCCAGGGAATCTCAAGAGACCCAGTACTTC	CAIRDPRESQETQYF
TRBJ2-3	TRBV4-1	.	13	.	TGCGCCAGCAGCCAAGGGGGGGTCGTACGGCAGTATTTT	CASSQGGVVRQYF
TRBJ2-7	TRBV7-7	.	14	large	TGTGCCAGCAGCTTAAGGGGGGGTCCCTACGAGCAGTACTTC	CASSLRGGPYEQYF
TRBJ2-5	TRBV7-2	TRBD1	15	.	TGTGCCAGCAGCCAAGACAGGGGTGGCCAAGAGACCCAGTACTTC	CASSQDRGGQETQYF
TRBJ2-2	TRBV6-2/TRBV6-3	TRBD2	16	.	TGTGCCAGCAGTTTGACGGCGGGAGCAGGGACCGGGGAGCTGTTTTTT	CASSLTAGAGTGELFF
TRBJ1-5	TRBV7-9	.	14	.	TGTGCCAGCAGCTCCGGGACACTCAATCAGCCCCAGCATTTT	CASSSGTLNQPQHF
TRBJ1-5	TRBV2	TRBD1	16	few	TGTGCCAGCAGCTTCTCCGGGACAGGGGGCACTCAGCCCCAGCATTTT	CASSFSGTGGTQPQHF
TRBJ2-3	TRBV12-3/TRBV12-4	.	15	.	TGTGCCAGCAGTACCCAAGCGACAGTTTCGGATACGCAGTATTTT	CASSTQATVSDTQYF
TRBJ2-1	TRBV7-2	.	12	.	TGTGCCAGCAGCTTTTTAGACCGCGGAAAGTTCTTC	CASSFLDRGKFF
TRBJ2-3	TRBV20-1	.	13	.	TGCAGTGCTTTACCCGGGACGGCAGATACGCAGTATTTT	CSALPGTADTQYF
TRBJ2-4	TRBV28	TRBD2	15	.	TGTGCCAGCAGTTTAACCGGGACTATCAAAAACATTCAGTACTTC	CASSLTGTIKNIQYF
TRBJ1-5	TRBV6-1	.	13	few	TGTGCCAGCAGTGTGGGCGGCAATCAGCCCCAGCATTTT	CASSVGGNQPQHF
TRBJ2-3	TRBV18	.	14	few	TGTGCCAGCTCAACCAAGACAGTTGGGGATACGCAGTATTTT	CASSTKTVGDTQYF
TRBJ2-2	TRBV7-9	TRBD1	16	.	TGTGCCAGCAGCCCCACGACAGGGGAGGAAACCGGGGAGCTGTTTTTT	CASSPTTGEETGELFF
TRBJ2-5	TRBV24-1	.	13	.	TGTGCCACCCACCAGGGGTCCGAAGAGACCCAGTACTTC	CATHQGSEETQYF
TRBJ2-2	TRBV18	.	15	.	TGTGCCAGCTCACCACGATTGGGGGACTTCGGGGAGCTGTTTTTT	CASSPRLGDFGELFF
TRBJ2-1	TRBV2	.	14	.	TGTGCCAGTCTCCGGGAGCAGGAGGGCAATGAGCAGTTCTTC	CASLREQEGNEQFF
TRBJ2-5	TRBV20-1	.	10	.	TGCAGTGCTAGAACGGAGACCCAGTACTTC	CSARTETQYF
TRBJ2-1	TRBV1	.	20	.	TGCACCAGCAGCCAAGACGTGCGGGGGGGCCCTAAGAGCTCCTACAATGAGCAGTTCTTC	CTSSQDVRGGPKSSYNEQFF
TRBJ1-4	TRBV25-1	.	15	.	TGTGCCAGCAGTGAACCGGACGGAAGGAATGAAAAACTGTTTTTT	CASSEPDGRNEKLFF
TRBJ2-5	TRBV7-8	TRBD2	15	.	TGTGCCAGCAGCATTCGTAGCGGGAAGGCGGGGACCCAGTACTTC	CASSIRSGKAGTQYF
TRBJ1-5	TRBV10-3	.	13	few	TGTGCCAGCGCGGGAGGGGGCAATCAGCCCCAGCATTTT	CASAGGGNQPQHF
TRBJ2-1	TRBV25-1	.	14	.	TGTGCCAGCAGTGAATTTAGGGAGATGGGTGAGCAGTTCTTC	CASSEFREMGEQFF
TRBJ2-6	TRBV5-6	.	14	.	TGTGCCAGCAGCTTGTTGGCTGGGGCCAACGTCCTGACTTTC	CASSLLAGANVLTF